A single sample is the source of the 14 T cell receptor beta chains below, sequenced in a study of T cell changes during pregnancy in multiple sclerosis (dated by TCRdb to between 2018 and 2020). Libraries were made using the immunoSEQ multiplex PCR assay. TCRdb obtained this table from immuneACCESS and retained in-frame rearrangements with V and J assigned. These tables miss some clones; where compared with another copy, unresolved V genes account for less than half of the shortfall, and the remainder is unexplained. This sample has 50,000 to 55,000 clones in its table, and about 93% of those were observed once. The leading ten clones occupy 0.5% of the sample. The sequencing here drew on CD4+ T cells from peripheral blood mononuclear cells, taken in the third trimester of pregnancy. These receptors came from a female donor with multiple sclerosis, enrolled in a pregnancy study.

This chain uses TRBV27 with TRBJ1-2; D may be TRBD1 (5 bases). The ends were cut back, 2 bases at V and 7 bases at J, with 11 bases in the middle. Germline values: CDR1 MNHEY, CDR2 SMNVEV (reference sequence). This CDR3 spans 13 amino acids. CDR3 DNA sequence: TGTGCCAGCAGTTTACTTCCCGACAGTGGCTACACCTTC. Amino acids: CASSLLPDSGYTF.

The chain employs TRBV7-9 and TRBJ1-4; no firm D call. V lost 4 bases and J lost 8, with 11 bases in between. The germline V gene has CDR1 SEHNR and CDR2 FQNEAQ (reference sequence). The CDR3 runs 13 residues. The CDR3 DNA reads TGTGCCAGCAGCTCGCCTTTACGGGAAAAACTGTTTTTT. Encoded protein: CASSSPLREKLFF.

This sequence joins TRBV19 and TRBJ2-7, with TRBD2 identical over 12 bases. The length of the CDR3 is 14 residues. V lost 4 bases to trimming and J lost 6 bases; unmatched junction nucleotides: 4. Germline assignment: CDR1 LNHDA and CDR2 SQIVND (reference sequence). CDR3: CASSTSTSGGEQYF. The DNA for the CDR3 is TGTGCCAGTAGTACGTCGACTAGCGGGGGCGAGCAGTACTTC.

This clone was seen once. V is TRBV15 and J is TRBJ2-3; 7 bases align to TRBD2. This CDR3 spans 15 amino acids. Trimming removed 4 bases from V and 1 base from J; junction bases left unmatched: 5. CDR1 is LNHNV and CDR2 is YYDKDF in the germline V gene (reference sequence). CDR3 amino acids: CATSTLGGGTDTQYF. CDR3 nucleotide sequence: TGTGCCACCAGCACCCTTGGGGGGGGCACAGATACGCAGTATTTT.

The chain employs TRBV6-1 and TRBJ1-6; D uncertain. Deletions cut 4 bases from V and 0 bases from J, with 13 bases between. The CDR3 is 17 residues long. Germline-derived CDR1 and CDR2 are MNHNS and SASEGT. The CDR3 region is CASSVPPQSSYNSPLHF. The CDR3 DNA is TGTGCCAGCAGTGTCCCGCCACAGAGCTCCTATAATTCACCCCTCCACTTT.

This clone was seen once. This chain uses TRBV2 with TRBJ1-5; possible D gene TRBD1, 6 bases. V was clipped by 6 bases and J by 2 bases, with 14 bases between them. The CDR3 sequence is 15 residues long. Germline CDR1 SNHLY, CDR2 FYNNEI. The CDR3 nucleotides are TGTGCCAGCAGCACCCAGACAGGACGCAATCAGCCCCAGCATTTT. It translates to CASSTQTGRNQPQHF.

The chain recombines TRBV6-6 with TRBJ1-1, with D hard to call. CDR3 length: 15 amino acids. With 0 bases removed from V and 0 bases from J, the gap between germline ends came to 8 bases. Germline lookup yields CDR1 MNHNY and CDR2 SVGAGI (reference sequence). The CDR3 region has the DNA TGTGCCAGCAGTTACTCGGTACAGATGAACACTGAAGCTTTCTTT. This codes for CASSYSVQMNTEAFF.

The rearrangement joins TRBV30 to TRBJ1-1; 7 bases are a match to TRBD1. CDR3 length: 14 amino acids. V gave up 6 bases and J gave up 3 bases; unmatched junction bases: 10. From germline, CDR1 is GTSNPN and CDR2 SVGIG (reference sequence). The CDR3 sequence is CACDRAIRDTEAFF. The CDR3 DNA follows: TGTGCCTGTGACAGGGCGATTCGAGACACTGAAGCTTTCTTT. The full variable domain, in which reference TRBV30 and TRBJ1-1 provide the parts outside the CDR3, is SQTIHQWPATLVQPVGSPLSLECTVEGTSNPNLYWYRQAAGRGLQLLFYSVGIGQISSEVPQNLSASRPQDRQFILSSKKLLLSDSGFYLCACDRAIRDTEAFFGQGTRLTVV.

V usage is TRBV27 and J usage is TRBJ1-1, with D perhaps TRBD1 (5 bases). CDR3 length: 15 amino acids. V was cut by 6 bases and J by 2 bases, with 16 bases left in between. Per the germline V gene, CDR1 is MNHEY and CDR2 is SMNVEV (reference sequence). DNA for the CDR3: TGTGCCAGCAGCCTGATCAGGGAAGGAAACACTGAAGCTTTCTTT. Protein sequence: CASSLIREGNTEAFF.

The V and J genes are TRBV6-4 and TRBJ2-3, with D tentatively TRBD2 (6 bases). V gave up 2 bases and J gave up 2 bases, with 17 bases separating them. The CDR3 length is 17 residues. Germline-derived CDR1 and CDR2 are MRHNA and SNTAGT. The DNA of the CDR3 is TGTGCCAGCAGTGACGGAGGTGGGGGGACGCTCACAGATACGCAGTATTTT. This gives the protein CASSDGGGGTLTDTQYF.

The J gene is TRBJ1-1, the V gene TRBV13; D perhaps matches TRBD1 (6 bases). Germline lookup yields CDR1 PRHDT and CDR2 FYEKMQ (reference sequence). CDR3 length: 13 amino acids. The V and J ends lost 5 bases and 11 bases respectively, with 18 bases between them. The CDR3 sequence is CASSLGRGAGAFF. In DNA form, the CDR3 reads TGTGCCAGCAGCCTGGGCCGGGGGGCTGGGGCTTTCTTT.

The V and J genes are TRBV6-5 and TRBJ2-1; 8 bases are a match to TRBD2. CDR1 and CDR2 from the germline V gene are MNHEY and SVGAGI. CDR3 length equals 15 residues. V was clipped by 5 bases and J by 4 bases; unmatched bases: 7. Here the CDR3 DNA reads TGTGCCAGCAGTACATCGGGACTAGGGTACAATGAGCAGTTCTTC. It translates to CASSTSGLGYNEQFF.

The chain recombines TRBV5-1 with TRBJ1-3, with D maybe TRBD1 (5 bases). The V gene lost 3 bases and the J gene lost 2 bases, with 12 bases spanning the gap. Per the germline V gene, CDR1 is SGHRS and CDR2 is YFSETQ. The CDR3 sequence is 15 residues long. The CDR3 nucleotides read TGCGCCAGCAGCTCGGACGGGGGAACTGGAAACACCATATATTTT. Protein: CASSSDGGTGNTIYF. Variable domain in full (rest from reference TRBV5-1 and TRBJ1-3): KAGVTQTPRYLIKTRGQQVTLSCSPISGHRSVSWYQQTPGQGLQFLFEYFSETQRNKGNFPGRFSGRQFSNSRSEMNVSTLELGDSALYLCASSSDGGTGNTIYFGEGSWLTVV.

The rearrangement joins TRBV28 to TRBJ2-7; 9 bases map to TRBD1. This CDR3 has 16 amino acids. Looked up from germline, CDR1 is MDHEN and CDR2 is SYDVKM. After removal of 4 bases from V and 4 bases from J, the junction contained 11 bases not matched to a gene. CDR3 region: CASSSTGTGTLYEQYF. The DNA of the CDR3 is TGTGCCAGCAGTTCAACCGGGACAGGGACACTATACGAGCAGTACTTC.